The 11 T cell receptor beta chains given below trace back to one sample, sequenced in a study of T cell responses to AZD1222 COVID-19 vaccine. Profiled with immunoSEQ multiplex PCR; TCRdb holds only in-frame clones, not every one. The sample includes some 170,000 clones, roughly 92% of them seen just once. The sequences come from peripheral blood, collected on day 0 of AZD1222 vaccination. These receptors were taken from an adult in good health.

V and J are TRBV30 and TRBJ1-5; D uncertain. The V gene lost 1 base and the J gene lost 2 bases, with 9 bases spanning the gap. This CDR3 comprises 14 residues. Looked up from germline, CDR1 is GTSNPN and CDR2 is SVGIG (reference sequence). CDR3 amino acids: CAWSELSGNQPQHF. The CDR3 DNA reads TGTGCCTGGAGTGAATTATCCGGCAATCAGCCCCAGCATTTT.

The rearrangement joins TRBV5-1 to TRBJ2-3; a possible D gene is TRBD2 (6 bases). Trimming stripped 0 bases from V and 5 bases from J, with 10 bases between. The length of the CDR3 is 14 residues. The germline CDR1 and CDR2 sequences are SGHRS and YFSETQ. CDR3 protein: CASSLVNSGDTQYF. The DNA for the CDR3 is TGCGCCAGCAGCTTGGTAAATAGCGGAGATACGCAGTATTTT.

The gene calls are TRBV6-6 and TRBJ1-2, with D unclear. The CDR3 has 13 residues. V was clipped by 4 bases and J by 4 bases, with 10 bases between them. The V gene's germline CDR1 is MNHNY and CDR2 SVGAGI (reference sequence). This CDR3 is CASSSQAGYGYTF. CDR3 DNA sequence: TGTGCCAGCAGTTCCCAGGCCGGCTATGGCTACACCTTC.

V gene TRBV3-1 (or the pseudogene TRBV3-2) combines with J gene TRBJ1-3; 9 bases are shared with TRBD1. Per the germline V gene, CDR1 is LGHDT and CDR2 is YNNKEL (reference sequence). This CDR3 region has 15 residues. Trimming took 5 bases from V and 3 from J; bases not matched to a gene: 5. The CDR3 loop is CASSFTGGGGNTIYF. DNA of the CDR3: TGTGCCAGCAGCTTTACAGGGGGCGGTGGAAACACCATATATTTT.

The V gene is TRBV10-1, the J gene TRBJ1-1; no clear D gene. Germline-derived CDR1 and CDR2 are WNHNN and SYGVQD (reference sequence). The V end was cut by 0 bases, the J end by 3 bases, with 5 bases between. The CDR3 is made up of 13 amino acids. The CDR3 loop is CASSESVDTEAFF. The CDR3 nucleotides are TGCGCCAGCAGTGAGTCGGTTGACACTGAAGCTTTCTTT.

The chain has TRBV11-1 and TRBJ2-7, with 9 bases identical to TRBD2. In germline, CDR1 is SGHAT, CDR2 FQDESV (reference sequence). With 2 bases clipped from V and 3 bases from J, the junction kept 5 bases outside the gene matches. The CDR3 loop spans 15 amino acids. The CDR3, as DNA: TGTGCCAGCAGCTTAAGGGGGACTAGCAGCTACGAGCAGTACTTC. The encoded protein is CASSLRGTSSYEQYF. The whole variable domain, remainder taken from reference TRBV11-1 and TRBJ2-7, is EAEVAQSPRYKITEKSQAVAFWCDPISGHATLYWYRQILGQGPELLVQFQDESVVDDSQLPKDRFSAERLKGVDSTLKIQPAELGDSAMYLCASSLRGTSSYEQYFGPGTRLTVT.

V and J are TRBV7-8 and TRBJ1-5, with no clear D. Trimming took off 5 bases at V and 0 bases at J, with 14 bases between the two ends. Germline assignment: CDR1 SGHVS and CDR2 FQNEAQ. The CDR3 contains 16 residues. The CDR3 region has the DNA TGTGCCAGCAGCCTAAATTTGGCCGATAGCAATCAGCCCCAGCATTTT. Amino acids: CASSLNLADSNQPQHF.

The gene calls are TRBV5-6 and TRBJ2-3; the D gene could be TRBD1 or TRBD2 (5 bases each). Trimming took 1 base from V and 3 from J, leaving 15 bases between them. This CDR3 has 16 residues. Germline assignment: CDR1 SGHDT and CDR2 YYEEEE. Written as DNA, the CDR3 is TGTGCCAGCAGCTTGTTCAGGGCGGGCGGAACAGATACGCAGTATTTT. As protein: CASSLFRAGGTDTQYF. The full variable domain, rest sourced from reference TRBV5-6 and TRBJ2-3, is DAGVTQSPTHLIKTRGQQVTLRCSPKSGHDTVSWYQQALGQGPQFIFQYYEEEERQRGNFPDRFSGHQFPNYSSELNVNALLLGDSALYLCASSLFRAGGTDTQYFGPGTRLTVL.

This sequence joins TRBV7-9 and TRBJ1-4; D gene uncertain. V was clipped by 4 bases and J by 2 bases, with 14 bases between them. The CDR3 runs to 16 residues. Germline values: CDR1 SEHNR, CDR2 FQNEAQ (reference sequence). CDR3 in DNA: TGTGCCAGCAGCTCCCCTGGGCCGAGCACTAATGAAAAACTGTTTTTT. As protein: CASSSPGPSTNEKLFF.

The chain uses TRBV7-6 and TRBJ2-2; perhaps D is TRBD1 or TRBD2 (5 bases each). The CDR3 covers 16 residues. CDR1 and CDR2 from the germline V gene are SGHVS and FNYEAQ. The V end was cut by 0 bases, the J end by 6 bases, with 14 bases between. CDR3 sequence: CASSLASGGSSGELFF. The CDR3 coding sequence is TGTGCCAGCAGCTTAGCATCTGGGGGATCCTCCGGGGAGCTGTTTTTT.

This rearrangement joins TRBV7-2 to TRBJ2-3; tentative D call: TRBD2 (5 bases). Germline CDR1 SGHTA, CDR2 FQGNSA. Trimming pared 5 bases from V and 2 bases from J, leaving 14 bases between. The CDR3 runs 15 residues. The CDR3 here is CASSREGLLTDTQYF. CDR3 nucleotides: TGTGCCAGCAGCAGGGAAGGACTGCTCACAGATACGCAGTATTTT.